This is a list of T cell receptor beta chains from one sample in a study of early T cells in non-severe SARS-CoV-2 infection. TCRdb passed the 5' RACE reads through MiXCR, listing each CDR3 protein once. The sample yields 30,000 to 45,000 distinct CDR3 sequences, roughly 9.9% seen once. The sample consisted of whole blood. These receptors were collected from an adult who was a healthcare worker with PCR-confirmed SARS-CoV-2 infection or an uninfected control (not recorded which). Each CDR3 is given with its conserved first and last residue. Fields, in order: V gene, D gene, clone size, J gene, CDR3 protein, CDR3 DNA. D genes are given only for firm matches. Rows give clone size only sometimes, using once, few, many, or a class for an expanded clone.

>TRBV12-3/TRBV12-4|NA|few|TRBJ1-1
CASRQQGHTEAFF
TGTGCCAGCAGGCAACAGGGCCACACTGAAGCTTTCTTT
>TRBV20-1|NA|many|TRBJ2-1
CSARSWRSYNEQFF
TGCAGTGCTAGATCGTGGCGTTCCTACAATGAGCAGTTCTTC
>TRBV5-1|NA|many|TRBJ2-1
CASSLRGEQFF
TGCGCCAGCAGCTTGAGAGGTGAGCAGTTCTTC
>TRBV6-2/TRBV6-3|NA|NA|TRBJ2-3
CASSLRGALSTDTQYF
TGTGCCAGCAGTCTGCGCGGGGCACTATCCACAGATACGCAGTATTTT
>TRBV5-5|NA|many|TRBJ2-7
CASSRDYEQYF
TGTGCCAGCAGCCGCGACTACGAGCAGTACTTC
>TRBV6-4|TRBD2|NA|TRBJ2-7
CASSALPFRLAPYEQYF
TGTGCCAGCAGTGCCCTACCCTTCCGACTAGCGCCCTACGAGCAGTACTTC
>TRBV12-3/TRBV12-4|NA|few|TRBJ1-5
CASKGDFNQPQHF
TGTGCCAGCAAAGGGGACTTCAATCAGCCCCAGCATTTT
>TRBV3-1|NA|many|TRBJ1-5
CASSLWDIGNQPQHF
TGTGCCAGCAGCCTATGGGATATCGGCAATCAGCCCCAGCATTTT
>TRBV28|NA|many|TRBJ2-1
CASRKTGSYNEQFF
TGTGCCAGCCGAAAAACTGGCTCCTACAATGAGCAGTTCTTC
>TRBV6-2/TRBV6-3|NA|many|TRBJ1-1
CASSQDTEAFF
TGTGCCAGCAGCCAGGACACTGAAGCTTTCTTT
>TRBV19|NA|few|TRBJ1-2
CASSISSEQYYGYTF
TGTGCCAGTAGTATCTCTTCAGAACAGTACTATGGCTACACCTTC
>TRBV10-2|NA|many|TRBJ1-1
CASTGIENTEAFF
TGCGCCAGCACAGGGATCGAGAACACTGAAGCTTTCTTT
>TRBV6-5|NA|many|TRBJ2-7
CAIGTGPYEQYF
TGTGCCATCGGGACGGGGCCCTACGAGCAGTACTTC
>TRBV7-2|NA|few|TRBJ2-1
CASSLATAYNEQFF
TGTGCCAGCAGCTTAGCGACAGCTTACAATGAGCAGTTCTTC
>TRBV4-1|NA|few|TRBJ1-3
CASSQGTGSGNTIYF
TGCGCCAGCAGCCAAGGCACAGGATCTGGAAACACCATATATTTT
>TRBV6-6|NA|many|TRBJ2-7
CASRRTGQEYDEQYF
TGTGCCAGCAGAAGGACCGGGCAGGAATACGACGAGCAGTACTTC
>TRBV7-8|NA|many|TRBJ2-7
CASSLAAGAGEQYF
TGTGCCAGCAGCTTAGCGGCAGGGGCAGGAGAGCAGTACTTC
>TRBV3-2|NA|NA|TRBJ1-2
CAALGQGYGYTF
TGTGCCGCACTCGGACAGGGCTATGGCTACACCTTC
>TRBV10-3|NA|once|TRBJ2-1
CAISESTGTGYNEQFF
TGTGCCATCAGTGAGTCAACCGGGACTGGCTACAATGAGCAGTTCTTC
>TRBV28|NA|many|TRBJ2-5
CASRSGQETQYF
TGTGCCAGCAGGTCAGGCCAAGAGACCCAGTACTTC
>TRBV7-9|NA|NA|TRBJ2-7
CASSSTYEQYF
TGTGCCAGCAGCTCGACCTACGAGCAGTACTTC
>TRBV20-1|NA|many|TRBJ1-4
CSARDQLRVGEKLFF
TGCAGTGCTAGAGATCAGTTGAGGGTTGGAGAAAAACTGTTTTTT
>TRBV5-6|NA|many|TRBJ1-2
CASSITFNGYTF
TGTGCCAGCAGCATTACTTTTAATGGCTACACCTTC
>TRBV11-2|NA|many|TRBJ2-1
CASSHLVWNEQFF
TGTGCCAGCAGCCACCTCGTTTGGAATGAGCAGTTCTTC
>TRBV5-1|TRBD1|many|TRBJ1-6
CASSPGQENSPLHF
TGCGCCAGCAGCCCCGGACAGGAAAATTCACCCCTCCACTTT
>TRBV5-6|NA|many|TRBJ1-3
CASSFGGNTIYF
TGTGCCAGCAGCTTCGGAGGAAACACCATATATTTT
>TRBV5-5|TRBD2|NA|TRBJ2-1
CASSPLAGGGNEQFF
TGTGCCAGCAGCCCCCTTGCGGGGGGCGGCAATGAGCAGTTCTTC
>TRBV16|TRBD1|many|TRBJ1-1
CASSQFSGRGDTEAFF
TGTGCCAGCAGCCAATTCAGTGGCAGGGGGGACACTGAAGCTTTCTTT
>TRBV12-3/TRBV12-4|TRBD2|many|TRBJ2-1
CASSRSGGERNEQFF
TGTGCCAGCAGCCGAAGCGGGGGGGAAAGGAATGAGCAGTTCTTC
>TRBV11-2|NA|NA|TRBJ2-7
CASSFSTIYEQYF
TGTGCCAGCAGCTTCTCGACCATCTACGAGCAGTACTTC
>TRBV2|TRBD2|few|TRBJ2-1
CASSSLGLGNVGEQFF
TGTGCCAGCAGTTCGCTCGGACTAGGTAATGTGGGTGAGCAGTTCTTC
>TRBV28|NA|many|TRBJ2-7
CASRSTGGREQYF
TGTGCCAGCAGATCCACGGGGGGCCGCGAGCAGTACTTC
>TRBV7-9|TRBD1|many|TRBJ2-1
CASSLVGTAYNEQFF
TGTGCCAGCAGCTTAGTTGGGACAGCATACAATGAGCAGTTCTTC
>TRBV19|NA|NA|TRBJ2-6
CASSILGWGGSGANVLTF
TGTGCCAGTAGTATTCTGGGTTGGGGTGGCTCTGGGGCCAACGTCCTGACTTTC
>TRBV29-1|NA|many|TRBJ2-5
CSVDIGSQETQYF
TGCAGCGTTGATATTGGGAGCCAAGAGACCCAGTACTTC
>TRBV7-2|TRBD2|many|TRBJ2-1
CASSLAGGLAGIEFF
TGTGCCAGCAGCTTAGCGGGGGGACTAGCGGGGATCGAGTTCTTC
>TRBV5-1|TRBD1|many|TRBJ1-1
CASSLTKSGGDTEAFF
TGCGCCAGCAGCTTGACCAAGTCAGGGGGTGATACTGAAGCTTTCTTT
>TRBV20-1|NA|few|TRBJ1-2
CSARDFGGYGYTF
TGCAGTGCTAGAGATTTCGGGGGCTATGGCTACACCTTC
>TRBV3-1|NA|NA|TRBJ2-3
CASSLVGGVDTQYF
TGTGCCAGCAGCCTCGTAGGGGGGGTAGATACGCAGTATTTT
>TRBV28|NA|NA|TRBJ1-1
CASSSSGGEAFF
TGTGCCAGCAGTTCCTCCGGGGGTGAAGCTTTCTTT
>TRBV29-1|TRBD1|many|TRBJ2-1
CSVENRGTGNEQFF
TGCAGCGTTGAGAACAGGGGTACCGGCAATGAGCAGTTCTTC